This T cell receptor beta chain was captured in a study of graft-versus-host responses after intestinal transplantation. About the research overall: Transplants were multivisceral, liver-intestinal, or isolated intestinal. Every transplant recipient was induced with anti-thymocyte globulin, then maintained on tacrolimus and steroids for roughly 3 years. Notes on the study in general: The highest levels of circulating GvH clones went along with early declines in HvG clones after transplant. Analysis identified GvH clones in recipient marrow, with some appearing first in ileum or blood.

Trimming removed 0 bases at V and 5 bases at J, with 14 bases between. This CDR3 spans 15 amino acids. CDR1 and CDR2 (germline): SGHRS, YFSETQ. Assay used: immunoSEQ multiplex PCR; TCRdb lists only in-frame clones, some missing. In the table there are around 69,000 clones, about 90% of which are singletons. As to this clone: Its antigen remains unknown.

Sequencing was performed on unstimulated CD8+ T cells sorted from spleen or lymph node cells, taken before transplant. This chain links TRBV5-1 with TRBJ1-2, with no clear D. The TCR comes from a human donor who was the organ donor for an intestinal transplant. CDR3 region: CASSLGPHAHYGYTF. CDR3 in DNA: TGCGCCAGCAGCTTGGGTCCGCATGCACATTATGGCTACACCTTC.